This T cell receptor beta chain was found in a study of CD8 T cells in Susac syndrome. In blood CD8+ and CD4+ T cells, TCR beta underwent sequencing. Random hexamers were used to reverse transcribe the RNA input (roughly 0.5 to 1 ug). The amplification used immunoSEQ multiplex PCR on TCR beta CDR3; it spanned 54 Vbeta and 13 Jbeta. Using its own MiXCR run on the immunoSEQ multiplex PCR reads, TCRdb lists one record per CDR3 protein. This table holds 130,000 to 150,000 distinct CDR3 sequences, 94% found once. The CDR3 covers 15 residues. Germline assignment: CDR1 LGHDT and CDR2 YNNKEL (reference sequence). V lost 0 bases to trimming and J lost 0 bases, with 8 bases between them.

The V and J genes are TRBV3-1 and TRBJ1-1; possible D gene TRBD1, 5 bases. The clonotype comes from a human donor in good health. Specimen: CD8+ T cells from PBMCs. The CDR3 DNA sequence: TGTGCCAGCAGCCAAGACGAGGACATGAACACTGAAGCTTTCTTT. Its protein product is CASSQDEDMNTEAFF.